This T cell receptor (beta chain) was sequenced in a study of T-cell memory formation after mild COVID-19. J was trimmed by 5 bases and V by 5 bases; bases with no gene match: 9. This CDR3 comprises 16 residues. Germline CDR1 is LGHDT and CDR2 is YNNKEL (reference sequence). This clonotype appeared a few times. TCRdb recomputed calls from the 5' RACE reads with MiXCR, one row per CDR3 protein. The table has fewer than 700,000 distinct CDR3 sequences, roughly 20% seen once. What was sequenced was PBMCs or a T cell subset sorted from them (not recorded which). The origin of this receptor is an adult woman who had mild COVID-19 (a few samples of this study predate the infection). Cell type and time point are not known. This sequence joins TRBV3-1 and TRBJ2-3, with TRBD2 matching 11 bases. The CDR3 here is CASSRSVSGGGDTQYF. CDR3 bases: TGTGCCAGCAGCAGAAGCGTTAGCGGGGGGGGAGATACGCAGTATTTT.